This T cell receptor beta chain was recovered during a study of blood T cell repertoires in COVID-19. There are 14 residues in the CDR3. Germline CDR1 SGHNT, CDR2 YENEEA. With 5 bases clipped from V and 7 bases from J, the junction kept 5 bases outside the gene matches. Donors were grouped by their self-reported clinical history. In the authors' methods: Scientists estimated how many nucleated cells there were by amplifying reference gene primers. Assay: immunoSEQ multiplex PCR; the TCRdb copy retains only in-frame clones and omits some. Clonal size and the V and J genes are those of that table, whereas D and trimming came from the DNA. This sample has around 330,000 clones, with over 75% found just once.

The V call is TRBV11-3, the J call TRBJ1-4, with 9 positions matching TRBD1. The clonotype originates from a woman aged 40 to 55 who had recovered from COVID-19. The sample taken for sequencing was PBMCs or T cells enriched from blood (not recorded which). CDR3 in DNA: TGTGCCAGCAGCGCCGGGACAGGGATTGAAAAACTGTTTTTT. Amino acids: CASSAGTGIEKLFF.